This record covers a single T cell receptor beta chain. These data belong to a study of T cells in localized non-small cell lung cancer. The protocol was immunoSEQ multiplex PCR, while the TCRdb copy is restricted to in-frame clones and leaves out a portion. The data hold about 92,000 clones, with approximately 90% observed a single time. V was trimmed by 8 bases and J by 4 bases, leaving 15 bases between them. The germline V gene encodes CDR1 MNHEY and CDR2 SVGAGI. This CDR3 comprises 13 residues. This receptor was taken from a woman between 35 and 75 years old with stage II squamous cell lung carcinoma. This specimen was PBMCs, taken before any cancer treatment. The chain employs TRBV6-5 and TRBJ2-7; no definite D call. The CDR3 region is CASEDETWYEQYF. The CDR3, as DNA: TGTGCCAGCGAGGACGAGACCTGGTACGAGCAGTACTTC.